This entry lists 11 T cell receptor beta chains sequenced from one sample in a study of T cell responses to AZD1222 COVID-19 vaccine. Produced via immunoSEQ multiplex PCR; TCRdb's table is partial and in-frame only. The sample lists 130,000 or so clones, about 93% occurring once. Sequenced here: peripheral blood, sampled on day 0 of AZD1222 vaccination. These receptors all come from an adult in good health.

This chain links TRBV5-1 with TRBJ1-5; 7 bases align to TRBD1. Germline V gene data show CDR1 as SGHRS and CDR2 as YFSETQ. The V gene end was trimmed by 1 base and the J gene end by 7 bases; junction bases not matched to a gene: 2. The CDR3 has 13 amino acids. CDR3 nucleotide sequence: TGCGCCAGCAGCTTGAGGGGGCCCCAGCCCCAGCATTTT. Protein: CASSLRGPQPQHF.

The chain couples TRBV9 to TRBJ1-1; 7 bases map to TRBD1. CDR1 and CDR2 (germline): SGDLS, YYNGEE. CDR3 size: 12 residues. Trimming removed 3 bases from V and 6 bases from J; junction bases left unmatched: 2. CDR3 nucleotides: TGTGCCAGCAGCGGACAGGGAGCTGAAGCTTTCTTT. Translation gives CASSGQGAEAFF. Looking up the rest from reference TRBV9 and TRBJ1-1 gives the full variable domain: DSGVTQTPKHLITATGQRVTLRCSPRSGDLSVYWYQQSLDQGLQFLIQYYNGEERAKGNILERFSAQQFPDLHSELNLSSLELGDSALYFCASSGQGAEAFFGQGTRLTVV.

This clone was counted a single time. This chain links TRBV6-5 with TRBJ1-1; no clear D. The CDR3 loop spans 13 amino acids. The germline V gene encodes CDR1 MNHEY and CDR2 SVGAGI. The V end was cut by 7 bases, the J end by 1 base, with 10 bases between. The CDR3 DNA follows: TGTGCCAGCACAATAAAACCGAACACTGAAGCTTTCTTT. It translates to CASTIKPNTEAFF.

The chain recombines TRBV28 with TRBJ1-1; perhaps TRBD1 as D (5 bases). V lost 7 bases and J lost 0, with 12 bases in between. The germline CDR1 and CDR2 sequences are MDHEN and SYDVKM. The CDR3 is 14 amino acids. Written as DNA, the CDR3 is TGTGCCAGCAAGTGGGGGAGTATGAACACTGAAGCTTTCTTT. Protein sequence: CASKWGSMNTEAFF.

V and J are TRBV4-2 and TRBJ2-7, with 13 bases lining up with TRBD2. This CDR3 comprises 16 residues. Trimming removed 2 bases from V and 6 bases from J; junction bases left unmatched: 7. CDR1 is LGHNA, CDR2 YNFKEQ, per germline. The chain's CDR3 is CASSQSGLAGEPEQYF. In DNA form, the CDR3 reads TGTGCCAGCAGCCAATCCGGACTAGCGGGAGAGCCCGAGCAGTACTTC.

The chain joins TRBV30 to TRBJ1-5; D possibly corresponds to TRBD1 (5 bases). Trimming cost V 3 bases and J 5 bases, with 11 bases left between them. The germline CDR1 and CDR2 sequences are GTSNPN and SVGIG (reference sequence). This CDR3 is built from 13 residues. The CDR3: CAWSGDGDQPQHF. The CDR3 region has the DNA TGTGCCTGGAGCGGGGACGGCGATCAGCCCCAGCATTTT.

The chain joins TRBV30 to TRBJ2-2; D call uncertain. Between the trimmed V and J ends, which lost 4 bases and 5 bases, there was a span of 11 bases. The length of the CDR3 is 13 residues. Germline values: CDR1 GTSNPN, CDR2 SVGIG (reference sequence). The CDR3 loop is CAWKVWPTGELFF. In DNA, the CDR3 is TGTGCCTGGAAGGTATGGCCGACCGGGGAGCTGTTTTTT.

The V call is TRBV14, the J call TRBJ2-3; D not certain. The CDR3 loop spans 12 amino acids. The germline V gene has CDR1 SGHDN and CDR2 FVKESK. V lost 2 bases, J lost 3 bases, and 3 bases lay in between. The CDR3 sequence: CASSQHTDTQYF. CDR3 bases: TGTGCCAGCAGCCAACATACAGATACGCAGTATTTT.

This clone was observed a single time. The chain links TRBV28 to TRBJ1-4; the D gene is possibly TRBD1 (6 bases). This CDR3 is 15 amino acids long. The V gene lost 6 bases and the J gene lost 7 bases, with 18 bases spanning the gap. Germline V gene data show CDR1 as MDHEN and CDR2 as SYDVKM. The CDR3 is CASSFLGGPGEKLFF. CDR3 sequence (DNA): TGTGCCAGCAGCTTCCTCGGGGGGCCCGGTGAAAAACTGTTTTTT.

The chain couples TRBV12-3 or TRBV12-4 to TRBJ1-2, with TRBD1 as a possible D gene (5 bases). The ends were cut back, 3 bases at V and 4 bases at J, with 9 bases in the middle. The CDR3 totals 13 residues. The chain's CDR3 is CASSFRVTYGYTF. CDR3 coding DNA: TGTGCCAGCAGTTTCAGGGTTACCTATGGCTACACCTTC.

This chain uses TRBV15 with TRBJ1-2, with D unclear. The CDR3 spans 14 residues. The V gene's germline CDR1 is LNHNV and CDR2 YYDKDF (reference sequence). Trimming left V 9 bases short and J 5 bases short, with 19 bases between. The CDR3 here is CATTSANPQYGYTF. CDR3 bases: TGTGCCACTACATCAGCGAACCCGCAATATGGCTACACCTTC.